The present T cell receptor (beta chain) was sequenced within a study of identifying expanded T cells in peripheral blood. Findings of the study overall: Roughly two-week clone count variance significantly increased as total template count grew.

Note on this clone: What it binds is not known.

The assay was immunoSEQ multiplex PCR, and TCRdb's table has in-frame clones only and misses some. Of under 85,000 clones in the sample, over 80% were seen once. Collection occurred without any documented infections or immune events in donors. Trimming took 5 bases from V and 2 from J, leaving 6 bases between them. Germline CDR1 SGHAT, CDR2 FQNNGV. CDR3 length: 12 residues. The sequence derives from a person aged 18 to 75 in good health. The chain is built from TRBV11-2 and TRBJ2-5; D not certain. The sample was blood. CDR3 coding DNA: TGTGCCAGCAGCGGGCAGCAAGAGACCCAGTACTTC. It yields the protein CASSGQQETQYF. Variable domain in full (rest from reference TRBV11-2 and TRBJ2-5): EAGVAQSPRYKIIEKRQSVAFWCNPISGHATLYWYQQILGQGPKLLIQFQNNGVVDDSQLPKDRFSAERLKGVDSTLKIQPAKLEDSAVYLCASSGQQETQYFGPGTRLLVL.